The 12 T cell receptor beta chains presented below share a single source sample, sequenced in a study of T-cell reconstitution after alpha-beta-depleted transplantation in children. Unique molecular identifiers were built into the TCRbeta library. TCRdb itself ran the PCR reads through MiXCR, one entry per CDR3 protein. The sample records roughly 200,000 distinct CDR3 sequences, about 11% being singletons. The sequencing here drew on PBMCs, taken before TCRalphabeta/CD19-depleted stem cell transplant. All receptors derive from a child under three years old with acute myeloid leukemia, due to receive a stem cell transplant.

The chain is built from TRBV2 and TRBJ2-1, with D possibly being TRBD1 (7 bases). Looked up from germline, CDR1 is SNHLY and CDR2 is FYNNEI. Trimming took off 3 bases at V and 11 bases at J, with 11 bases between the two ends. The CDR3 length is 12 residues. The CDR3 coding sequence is TGTGCCAGCAGTGACGCGGGACAGAAGCAGTTCTTC. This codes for CASSDAGQKQFF.

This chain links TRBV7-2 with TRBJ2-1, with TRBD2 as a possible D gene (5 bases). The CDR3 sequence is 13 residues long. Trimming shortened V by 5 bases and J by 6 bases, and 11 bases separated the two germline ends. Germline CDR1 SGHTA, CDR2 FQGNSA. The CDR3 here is CASSPKLGNEQFF. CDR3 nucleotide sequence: TGTGCCAGCAGCCCGAAACTAGGCAATGAGCAGTTCTTC.

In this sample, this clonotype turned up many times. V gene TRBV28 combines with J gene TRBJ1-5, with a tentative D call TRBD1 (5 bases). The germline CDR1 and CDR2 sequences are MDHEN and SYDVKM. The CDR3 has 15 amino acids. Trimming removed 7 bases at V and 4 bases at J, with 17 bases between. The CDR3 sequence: CASNKRGKGNQPQHF. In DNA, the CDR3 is TGTGCCAGCAACAAACGGGGAAAGGGGAATCAGCCCCAGCATTTT.

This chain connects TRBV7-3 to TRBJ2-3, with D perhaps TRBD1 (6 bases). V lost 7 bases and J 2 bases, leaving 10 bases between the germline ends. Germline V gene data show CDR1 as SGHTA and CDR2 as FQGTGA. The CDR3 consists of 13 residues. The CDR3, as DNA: TGTGCCAGCAAGGGGGACGCCACAGATACGCAGTATTTT. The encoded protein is CASKGDATDTQYF.

The CDR3 coding sequence is TGTGCCATGGGACCCAGGGTCATCTACGAGCAGTACTTC. Its protein product is CAMGPRVIYEQYF. This chain joins TRBV7-8 and TRBJ2-7; tentatively, D is TRBD1 or TRBD2 (5 bases each). CDR3 size: 13 residues. CDR1 and CDR2 (germline): SGHVS, FQNEAQ. Trimming cost V 10 bases and J 3 bases, with 16 bases left between them.

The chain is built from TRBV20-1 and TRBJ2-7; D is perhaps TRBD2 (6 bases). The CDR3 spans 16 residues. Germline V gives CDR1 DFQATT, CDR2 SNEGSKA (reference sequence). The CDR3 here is CSSRGHAAGPSYEQYF. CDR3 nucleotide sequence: TGCAGCTCTAGGGGCCACGCTGCGGGACCATCGTACGAGCAGTACTTC.

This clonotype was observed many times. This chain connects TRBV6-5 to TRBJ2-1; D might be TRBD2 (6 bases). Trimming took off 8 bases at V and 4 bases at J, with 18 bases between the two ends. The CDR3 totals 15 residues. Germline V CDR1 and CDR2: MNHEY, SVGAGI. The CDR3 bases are TGTGCCAGCGGACTCCCGGACTACGCTTACAATGAGCAGTTCTTC. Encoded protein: CASGLPDYAYNEQFF.

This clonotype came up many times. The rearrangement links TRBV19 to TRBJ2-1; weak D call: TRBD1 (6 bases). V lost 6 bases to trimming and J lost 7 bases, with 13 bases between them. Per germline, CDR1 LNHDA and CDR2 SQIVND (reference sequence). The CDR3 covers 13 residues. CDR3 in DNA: TGTGCCAGTAGGCCGGACAGCAGAAATGAGCAGTTCTTC. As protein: CASRPDSRNEQFF.

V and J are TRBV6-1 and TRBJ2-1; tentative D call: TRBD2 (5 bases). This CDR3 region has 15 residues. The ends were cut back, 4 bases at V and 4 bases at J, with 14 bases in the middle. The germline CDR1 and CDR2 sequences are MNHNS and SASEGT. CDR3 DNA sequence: TGTGCCAGCAGTGGAGGGCCTCTTCCTTACAATGAGCAGTTCTTC. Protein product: CASSGGPLPYNEQFF.

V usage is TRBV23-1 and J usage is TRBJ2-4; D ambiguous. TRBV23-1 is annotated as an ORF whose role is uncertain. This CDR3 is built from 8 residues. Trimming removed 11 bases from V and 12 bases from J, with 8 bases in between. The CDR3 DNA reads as TGCGCCTTAAGGACTCAGTACTTC. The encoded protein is CALRTQYF.

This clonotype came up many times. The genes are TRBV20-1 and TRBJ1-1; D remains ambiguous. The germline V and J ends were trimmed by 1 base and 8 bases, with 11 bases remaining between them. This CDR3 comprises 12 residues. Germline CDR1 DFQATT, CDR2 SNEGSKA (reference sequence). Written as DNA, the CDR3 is TGCAGTGCTAGAGTTGCTAGAGGCGAAGCTTTCTTT. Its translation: CSARVARGEAFF.

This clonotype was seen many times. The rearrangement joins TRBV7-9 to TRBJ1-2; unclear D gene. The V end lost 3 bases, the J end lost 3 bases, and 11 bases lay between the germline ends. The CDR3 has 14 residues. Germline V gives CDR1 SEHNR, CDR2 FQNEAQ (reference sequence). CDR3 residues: CASSFATYDYGYTF. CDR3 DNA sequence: TGTGCCAGCAGCTTTGCCACGTACGACTATGGCTACACCTTC.